This T cell receptor beta chain was captured in a study of cytotoxic CD8 clonotypes in ibrutinib-treated CLL (dated by TCRdb to the early 2020s). Some background on the complete study: The cohort was composed of more than ten relapsed/refractory and about 15 treatment-naive patients; IGHV unmutated status was identified in 17 to 18 patients. Partial responses were observed in roughly 25 patients and complete responses in 2; after a median follow-up of around 68 months, remission was maintained in approximately 15 patients and progression was observed in approximately 12. Response samples were obtained after a median of approximately twelve months of treatment, with a range of roughly 6 to 36 months. On average, each sample yielded approximately 250,000 productive templates and tens of thousands of productive rearrangements. Of the roughly 86 people in the trial, roughly 27 had longitudinal samples available. Cryopreserved peripheral blood mononuclear cells were obtained before treatment, at response, and at either sustained remission or disease progression. All remission and progressive disease samples were collected while patients were still receiving ibrutinib. Points the paper makes about the study in general: Baseline clonality exceeded that of age-matched healthy donors and correlated strongly with circulating CD8+ T-cell counts. Sustained-remission and progressing patients did not have matched sampling times, and lymph node repertoires were not examined. An increase in clonality was observed at ibrutinib response, with clonality remaining stable during sustained remission and falling back toward baseline at progression. Public clonotypes were rare and either contracted or stayed stable during treatment, and the rise in clonality at ibrutinib response reflected the expansion of private clonotypes.

The time point label on this specimen signifies: about a year on ibrutinib. For TCR beta library preparation, 2 to 2.5 micrograms of genomic DNA were isolated from cryopreserved PBMCs. Longitudinal blood samples from CLL patients on ibrutinib monotherapy were analyzed using high-throughput TCR beta sequencing. The patients took part in an open-label, single-center phase 2 trial of ibrutinib monotherapy. The goal of deep resolution MiSeq sequencing was a depth between 1 in 1 million and 1 in 200,000 T cells, and coverage averaged 10x per clonotype. TCR beta libraries were generated with the immunoSEQ hsTCRB Kit. The study's own analysis went as follows. Data were analyzed with ImmunoSEQ Data Assistant and ImmunoSEQ Analyzer, with V, D and J genes assigned per IMGT definitions. Clonality, which ranges from 0 to 1, was calculated by subtracting the normalized Shannon entropy of productive rearrangement frequencies from one. Public clonotype analysis was restricted to overrepresented clonotypes comprising at least 0.05% of each patient's repertoire. Repertoires from about a dozen age-matched healthy donors in immuneACCESS were used as clonality controls. The table comes from immuneACCESS by way of TCRdb, which keeps in-frame sequences with V and J called. Part of the clones is missing from these tables; in studies checked, under half for an unresolved V gene and the rest for unknown reasons. That table furnishes V, J and clone size, whereas the DNA furnished D and trimming. This sample gives around 200,000 clones in total; 75% to 85% of them show up just once. The ten largest clones take up about an eighth of the sample.

In regard to this clone: There is no known antigen for this receptor. Qualities for individual bases were not recorded, and no much larger clone is one base off.

The input for sequencing was PBMCs, taken after 12 months of ibrutinib treatment. This receptor was taken from a human donor with chronic lymphocytic leukemia.

The CDR3 reads CASSPAGLAGDGELFF. The bases read TGTGCCAGCAGTCCAGCGGGACTAGCGGGAGACGGGGAGCTGTTTTTT. The chain is assembled from TRBV28 and TRBJ2-2; 14 bases in the junction line up with TRBD2. As encoded in the germline V gene, CDR1 is MDHEN while CDR2 is SYDVKM. Compared with germline, V lacks 5 bases and J lacks 7 bases; bases without a gene match: 6. Spanning cysteine to phenylalanine, the CDR3 consists of 16 amino acids. The DNA shown is the 48-base CDR3, in frame from base 1.